The 30 T cell receptor beta chains below were found in one sample sequenced in a study of Ad26.COV2.S vaccination and SARS-CoV-2 variants. As for treatment: about 20 received Ad26.COV2.S at low or high dose, single or two shots; several received placebo; per-sample allocation not given. Samples came from day 63 after the first vaccine or placebo injection. The table came from immunoSEQ multiplex PCR; TCRdb's copy has only in-frame clones and leaves some out. Among under 550,000 clones, 75% to 95% were seen once, and the ten largest hold more than 10%. The sequences come from peripheral blood, collected in a trial of Ad26.COV2.S vaccine versus placebo. Receptors originate from a person between 18 and 59 years old who received the Ad26.COV2.S COVID-19 vaccine or a placebo.

The chain carries TRBV28 and TRBJ1-4, with D unresolved. CDR1 MDHEN and CDR2 SYDVKM come from the germline V gene. The germline V and J ends were trimmed by 5 bases and 8 bases, with 12 bases remaining between them. This CDR3 has 13 residues. CDR3 nucleotide sequence: TGTGCCAGCAGTCCCCCGCCGGGGGAAAAACTGTTTTTT. Protein product: CASSPPPGEKLFF.

This chain links TRBV5-4 with TRBJ2-1; maybe TRBD2 (6 bases). Trimming removed 2 bases from V and 1 base from J, with 7 bases in between. Germline CDR1 is SGHNT and CDR2 is YYREEE (reference sequence). The CDR3 contains 14 residues. In DNA, the CDR3 is TGTGCCAGCAGCTTCCTAGCGTCCTACAATGAGCAGTTCTTC. Protein sequence: CASSFLASYNEQFF.

The chain links TRBV7-2 to TRBJ1-2; no reliable D call. The CDR3 is 15 amino acids. Between the trimmed V and J ends, which lost 5 bases and 2 bases, there was a span of 15 bases. Germline CDR1 is SGHTA and CDR2 is FQGNSA. The CDR3 loop is CASSHSSASNYGYTF. The CDR3 coding sequence is TGTGCCAGCAGCCACAGCAGCGCTTCAAACTATGGCTACACCTTC.

V is TRBV18 and J is TRBJ1-2, with a possible D match to TRBD1 (5 bases). Germline V gene sequence: CDR1 KGHSH, CDR2 LQKENI. Trimming shortened V by 3 bases and J by 2 bases, and 7 bases separated the two germline ends. The CDR3 is 13 amino acids. CDR3 amino acids: CASSPDKNYGYTF. CDR3 DNA: TGTGCCAGCTCACCGGACAAGAACTATGGCTACACCTTC.

This chain links TRBV27 with TRBJ2-1; D gene unclear. The CDR3 length is 12 residues. Germline CDR1 reads MNHEY; CDR2 reads SMNVEV (reference sequence). Trimming cost V 6 bases and J 4 bases, with 7 bases left between them. The CDR3 loop is CASSPAYNEQFF. The DNA for the CDR3 is TGTGCCAGCAGCCCCGCGTACAATGAGCAGTTCTTC.

This rearrangement joins TRBV4-1 to TRBJ2-7; D is perhaps TRBD1 or TRBD2 (7 bases each). CDR1 MGHRA and CDR2 YSYEKL come from the germline V gene. Trimming took 2 bases from V and 6 from J, leaving 20 bases between them. The CDR3 is 16 residues long. The CDR3 DNA reads as TGCGCCAGCAGCCAACGACAGGGAGGGGAGTTTGGCGAGCAGTACTTC. Translated, it gives CASSQRQGGEFGEQYF.

The CDR3, as DNA: TGCGCCAGCAGCCCCCACGGGACTTACACCGGGGAGCTGTTTTTT. Translation gives CASSPHGTYTGELFF. The chain uses TRBV5-1 and TRBJ2-2; a weak D match, TRBD2 (6 bases). V was clipped by 4 bases and J by 3 bases, with 13 bases between them. The CDR3 totals 15 residues. Germline V gene data show CDR1 as SGHRS and CDR2 as YFSETQ.

The table lists this clone with a count of one. The J gene is TRBJ2-1, the V gene TRBV9; 8 bases map to TRBD1. Germline lookup yields CDR1 SGDLS and CDR2 YYNGEE. This CDR3 has 15 amino acids. After removal of 4 bases from V and 1 base from J, the junction contained 4 bases not matched to a gene. CDR3 in amino acids: CASSPQGVSYNEQFF. The CDR3 nucleotides read TGTGCCAGCAGCCCACAGGGGGTATCCTACAATGAGCAGTTCTTC.

The chain combines TRBV11-2 with TRBJ2-7; TRBD2 matches 10 bases. Germline V gene lookup returns CDR1 SGHAT and CDR2 FQNNGV. This CDR3 spans 15 amino acids. The V segment lost 1 base and the J segment 5 bases; nucleotides outside the gene matches: 5. The CDR3 is CASSLVGLAAHEQYF. DNA for the CDR3: TGTGCCAGCAGCTTAGTTGGACTAGCGGCCCACGAGCAGTACTTC. Variable domain in full (rest from reference TRBV11-2 and TRBJ2-7): EAGVAQSPRYKIIEKRQSVAFWCNPISGHATLYWYQQILGQGPKLLIQFQNNGVVDDSQLPKDRFSAERLKGVDSTLKIQPAKLEDSAVYLCASSLVGLAAHEQYFGPGTRLTVT.

This chain links TRBV10-3 with TRBJ2-7; D unclear. The length of the CDR3 is 14 residues. V lost 2 bases and J 7 bases, leaving 15 bases between the germline ends. From germline, CDR1 is ENHRY and CDR2 SYGVKD. The CDR3 coding sequence is TGTGCCATCAGTGAGGCGGTCCTGACGAGAGAGCAGTACTTC. Amino acid sequence: CAISEAVLTREQYF.

The chain joins TRBV29-1 to TRBJ2-1; possibly TRBD2 for D (6 bases). With 4 bases removed from V and 0 bases from J, the gap between germline ends came to 10 bases. This CDR3 comprises 14 residues. The germline V gene encodes CDR1 SQVTM and CDR2 ANQGSEA. This CDR3 is CSVAGVSSYNEQFF. The CDR3 nucleotides read TGCAGCGTTGCGGGGGTAAGCTCCTACAATGAGCAGTTCTTC.

This clone has just one count. V and J are TRBV4-1 and TRBJ1-1; D gene ambiguous. There are 12 residues in the CDR3. Deletions cut 1 base from V and 8 bases from J, with 8 bases between. From germline, CDR1 is MGHRA and CDR2 YSYEKL. The CDR3 is CASSQAGGEAFF. The CDR3 DNA is TGCGCCAGCAGCCAAGCCGGAGGGGAAGCTTTCTTT.

The chain employs TRBV3-1 (or the pseudogene TRBV3-2) and TRBJ2-1, with TRBD2 matching 16 bases. Germline CDR1 reads LGHDT; CDR2 reads YNNKEL (reference sequence). CDR3 length: 17 residues. V gave up 2 bases and J gave up 7 bases; unmatched junction bases: 5. The CDR3 bases are TGTGCCAGCAGCCAATTTGGGACTAGCGGGAGGGTAAATGAGCAGTTCTTC. This encodes CASSQFGTSGRVNEQFF.

The rearrangement links TRBV28 to TRBJ1-4; D ambiguous. The V and J ends lost 6 bases and 4 bases respectively, with 12 bases between them. The CDR3 totals 14 residues. The V gene's germline CDR1 is MDHEN and CDR2 SYDVKM. The CDR3 nucleotides are TGTGCCAGCAGGGCCGGACGGAGTAATGAAAAACTGTTTTTT. Protein sequence: CASRAGRSNEKLFF.

The CDR3 loop reads CASSFISGRAGELFF. CDR3 in DNA: TGTGCCAGCAGTTTCATTAGCGGGAGGGCCGGGGAGCTGTTTTTT. The chain recombines TRBV6-2 or TRBV6-3 with TRBJ2-2; TRBD2 aligns across 11 bases. This CDR3 has 15 residues. V shed 4 bases and J 6 bases; nucleotides not matched to a gene: 4. Germline values: CDR1 MNHEY, CDR2 SVGEGT.

V is TRBV5-1 and J is TRBJ2-2; 7 bases agree with TRBD1. V dropped 3 bases and J dropped 6; count of bases not matched to a gene: 11. This CDR3 contains 16 residues. CDR1 SGHRS and CDR2 YFSETQ come from the germline V gene. CDR3 sequence reads: CASSSWDYRGAGELFF. The CDR3 coding sequence is TGCGCCAGCAGCTCCTGGGATTACAGGGGTGCCGGGGAGCTGTTTTTT.

V is TRBV18 and J is TRBJ2-5, with D possibly being TRBD2 (5 bases). Trimming pared 0 bases from V and 5 bases from J, leaving 10 bases between. The germline V gene has CDR1 KGHSH and CDR2 LQKENI. The CDR3 extends over 14 amino acids. Written as DNA, the CDR3 is TGTGCCAGCTCACCACCCGCTAGCTTGGAGACCCAGTACTTC. It specifies CASSPPASLETQYF.

This clone was seen a few times. The chain joins TRBV6-5 to TRBJ1-5; 9 bases match TRBD1. V dropped 6 bases and J dropped 2; count of bases not matched to a gene: 5. The CDR3 runs 15 residues. CDR1 and CDR2 from the germline V gene are MNHEY and SVGAGI. The CDR3 region is CASSTGGFGNQPQHF. CDR3 in DNA: TGTGCCAGCAGCACAGGGGGCTTTGGCAATCAGCCCCAGCATTTT.

The chain recombines TRBV3-1 (or the pseudogene TRBV3-2) with TRBJ2-7; 9 bases fit TRBD2. V was pared by 5 bases and J by 0 bases, with 5 bases of the junction left unmatched. This CDR3 spans 15 amino acids. In germline, CDR1 is LGHDT, CDR2 YNNKEL (reference sequence). The CDR3 coding sequence is TGTGCCAGCAGCATATATAGCGGGAGCTCCTACGAGCAGTACTTC. It encodes CASSIYSGSSYEQYF.

There are a few counts of this clone. The V gene is TRBV7-2, the J gene TRBJ2-7; D may be TRBD1 (6 bases). Trimming shortened V by 4 bases and J by 2 bases, and 12 bases separated the two germline ends. Germline values: CDR1 SGHTA, CDR2 FQGNSA. The CDR3 loop spans 14 amino acids. The CDR3 coding sequence is TGTGCCAGCAGCTCTAGAGGGACAACCTACGAGCAGTACTTC. As protein: CASSSRGTTYEQYF.

A few counts support this clone. The rearrangement joins TRBV5-4 to TRBJ1-6; 11 bases fit TRBD1. The CDR3 runs to 16 residues. CDR1 is SGHNT, CDR2 YYREEE, per germline (reference sequence). The J segment lost 7 bases and the V segment lost 4 bases, leaving 7 bases of the junction unmatched. The CDR3 here is CASSPRTGGGNSPLHF. In DNA form, the CDR3 reads TGTGCCAGCAGCCCACGGACAGGGGGCGGGAATTCACCCCTCCACTTT. Looking up the rest from reference TRBV5-4 and TRBJ1-6 gives the full variable domain: ETGVTQSPTHLIKTRGQQVTLRCSSQSGHNTVSWYQQALGQGPQFIFQYYREEENGRGNFPPRFSGLQFPNYSSELNVNALELDDSALYLCASSPRTGGGNSPLHFGNGTRLTVT.

The chain carries TRBV30 and TRBJ2-1; TRBD2 aligns across 10 bases. The V gene's germline CDR1 is GTSNPN and CDR2 SVGIG (reference sequence). CDR3 size: 12 residues. V dropped 2 bases and J dropped 12; count of bases not matched to a gene: 4. CDR3 in DNA: TGTGCCTGGAGTTCGGTAGCGGGAGGGCAGTTCTTC. Translating gives CAWSSVAGGQFF.

This clone was counted once. J is TRBJ2-7 and V is TRBV28; either TRBD1 or TRBD2 may supply D (5 bases each). Germline CDR1 reads MDHEN; CDR2 reads SYDVKM. The CDR3 totals 14 residues. V was clipped by 3 bases and J by 0 bases, with 9 bases between them. The DNA of the CDR3 is TGTGCCAGCAGTTTCAAGGGGACCTCCTACGAGCAGTACTTC. Residues: CASSFKGTSYEQYF.

This clone was observed a few times. V usage is TRBV7-6 and J usage is TRBJ2-3; D not resolved. This CDR3 has 13 amino acids. V shed 1 base and J shed 6 bases, with 8 bases lying between them. Germline V gene lookup returns CDR1 SGHVS and CDR2 FNYEAQ. Written as DNA, the CDR3 is TGTGCCAGCAGCTTAGATATCGGGGATACGCAGTATTTT. Protein: CASSLDIGDTQYF.

V usage is TRBV7-2 and J usage is TRBJ2-7; 9 bases are shared with TRBD1. Trimming at V came to 3 bases and at J to 3 bases, leaving 6 bases not matched to a gene. This CDR3 region has 15 residues. Germline V gene sequence: CDR1 SGHTA, CDR2 FQGNSA. CDR3 residues: CASSLGQGPYYEQYF. In DNA form, the CDR3 reads TGTGCCAGCAGCTTGGGACAGGGTCCATACTACGAGCAGTACTTC.

The rearrangement joins TRBV3-1 (or the pseudogene TRBV3-2) to TRBJ2-5; D gene uncertain. CDR3 length: 15 amino acids. The germline V gene encodes CDR1 LGHDT and CDR2 YNNKEL (reference sequence). V lost 1 base and J 2 bases, leaving 11 bases between the germline ends. DNA of the CDR3: TGTGCCAGCAGCCAAGTTAAGGGATATCAAGAGACCCAGTACTTC. This gives the protein CASSQVKGYQETQYF.

A few counts support this clone. The chain couples TRBV7-8 to TRBJ2-7; 12 nucleotides agree with TRBD2. The ends lost 5 bases at V and 6 bases at J; junction bases unmatched: 8. The germline V gene has CDR1 SGHVS and CDR2 FQNEAQ. CDR3 length equals 15 residues. CDR3 in amino acids: CASSPRLAGAPEQYF. As DNA, the CDR3 is TGTGCCAGCAGCCCGCGACTAGCGGGAGCTCCCGAGCAGTACTTC.

The rearrangement uses TRBV15 and TRBJ1-2, with D tentatively TRBD1 (5 bases). Trimming pared 0 bases from V and 3 bases from J, leaving 17 bases between. The CDR3 is made up of 17 amino acids. Germline CDR1 and CDR2: LNHNV and YYDKDF (reference sequence). The CDR3 DNA follows: TGTGCCACCAGCAGAGATAGGGAGGGGTTGGTCGACTATGGCTACACCTTC. It translates to CATSRDREGLVDYGYTF.

The chain employs TRBV27 and TRBJ2-7; no definite D call. Deletions cut 3 bases from V and 3 bases from J, with 6 bases between. Germline CDR1 MNHEY, CDR2 SMNVEV (reference sequence). This CDR3 contains 12 residues. This CDR3 reads CASSFPRYEQYF. For the CDR3, the DNA is TGTGCCAGCAGTTTCCCCCGCTACGAGCAGTACTTC.

V usage is TRBV7-9 and J usage is TRBJ2-1, with TRBD2 matching 10 bases. From germline, CDR1 is SEHNR and CDR2 FQNEAQ (reference sequence). This CDR3 comprises 14 residues. Unmatched junction bases numbered 5, after V lost 5 bases and J lost 7 bases. CDR3 in DNA: TGTGCCAGCAGCGAGTCGGGACTAGCGAATGAGCAGTTCTTC. This translates into CASSESGLANEQFF.